What follows is one TCR beta chain and its context. Its antigen is as yet unknown. This sample is part of a study of T cells in pancreatic ductal adenocarcinoma. Study findings and constraints: Tumors hold more CD45RO+ effector T cells, which may bias toward lower diversity. Tumor and blood clonality did not differ significantly, about 0.11 versus 0.072.

Surgery without prior neoadjuvant therapy was the treatment of the selected pancreatic ductal adenocarcinoma patients. CDR3 length equals 15 residues. CDR1 is MNHEY and CDR2 is SVGAGI in the germline V gene. V was cut by 0 bases and J by 7 bases, with 15 bases left in between. Clones were read by immunoSEQ multiplex PCR, and TCRdb kept only the in-frame ones, dropping some. This table has 16,000 or so clones, roughly 89% appearing once. The clonotype comes from a human donor with pancreatic ductal adenocarcinoma. The sequenced sample was PBMCs. The V gene is TRBV6-5, the J gene TRBJ1-2, with D perhaps matching TRBD1 (6 bases). DNA of the CDR3: TGTGCCAGCAGTTACTCGTATAACAGGGCCTCTGGCTACACCTTC. Protein product: CASSYSYNRASGYTF.